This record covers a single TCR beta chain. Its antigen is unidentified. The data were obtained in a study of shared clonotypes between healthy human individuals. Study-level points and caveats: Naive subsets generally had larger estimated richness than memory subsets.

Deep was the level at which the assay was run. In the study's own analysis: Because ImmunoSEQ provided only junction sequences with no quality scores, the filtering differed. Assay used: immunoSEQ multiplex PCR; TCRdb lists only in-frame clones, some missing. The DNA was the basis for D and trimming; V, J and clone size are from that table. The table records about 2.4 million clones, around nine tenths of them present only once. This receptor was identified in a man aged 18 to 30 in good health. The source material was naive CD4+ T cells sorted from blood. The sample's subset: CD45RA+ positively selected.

The CDR3: CSVGGEKLFF. CDR3 coding DNA: TGCAGCGTTGGAGGTGAAAAACTGTTTTTT. V usage is TRBV29-1 and J usage is TRBJ1-4; D is unclear. The germline V and J ends were trimmed by 4 bases and 7 bases, with 4 bases remaining between them. Germline assignment: CDR1 SQVTM and CDR2 ANQGSEA. This CDR3 is 10 amino acids long.